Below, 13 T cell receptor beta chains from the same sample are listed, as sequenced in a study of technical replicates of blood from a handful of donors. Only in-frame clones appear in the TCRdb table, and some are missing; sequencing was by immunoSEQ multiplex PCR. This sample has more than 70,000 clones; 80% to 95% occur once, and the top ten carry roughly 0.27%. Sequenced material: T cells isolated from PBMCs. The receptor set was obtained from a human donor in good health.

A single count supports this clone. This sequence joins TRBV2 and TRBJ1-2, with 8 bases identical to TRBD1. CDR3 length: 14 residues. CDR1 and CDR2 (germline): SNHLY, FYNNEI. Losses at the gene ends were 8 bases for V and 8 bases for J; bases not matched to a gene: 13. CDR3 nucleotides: TGTGCCAGCTTAAGCGACAGGGGCTCTGGAGGCTACACCTTC. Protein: CASLSDRGSGGYTF.

CDR3 nucleotides: TGTGCCAGTAAGACTAACAGCCTTCAGCCCCAGCATTTT. It specifies CASKTNSLQPQHF. The V gene is TRBV19, the J gene TRBJ1-5; D unclear. Looked up from germline, CDR1 is LNHDA and CDR2 is SQIVND (reference sequence). Deletions cut 7 bases from V and 6 bases from J, with 13 bases between. The length of the CDR3 is 13 residues.

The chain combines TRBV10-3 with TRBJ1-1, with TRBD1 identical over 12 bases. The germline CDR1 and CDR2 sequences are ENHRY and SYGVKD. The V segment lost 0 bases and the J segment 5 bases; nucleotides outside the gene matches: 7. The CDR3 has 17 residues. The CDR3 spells CAISESPGTGGKTEAFF. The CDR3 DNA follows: TGTGCCATCAGTGAGTCACCCGGGACAGGGGGCAAGACTGAAGCTTTCTTT.

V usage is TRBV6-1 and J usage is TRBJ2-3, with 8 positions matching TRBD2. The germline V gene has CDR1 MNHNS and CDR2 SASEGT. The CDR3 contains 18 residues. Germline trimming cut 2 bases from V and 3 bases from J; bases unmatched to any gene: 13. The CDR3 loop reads CASSEQIAGPPGTDTQYF. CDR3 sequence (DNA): TGTGCCAGCAGTGAACAGATAGCGGGGCCGCCGGGGACAGATACGCAGTATTTT.

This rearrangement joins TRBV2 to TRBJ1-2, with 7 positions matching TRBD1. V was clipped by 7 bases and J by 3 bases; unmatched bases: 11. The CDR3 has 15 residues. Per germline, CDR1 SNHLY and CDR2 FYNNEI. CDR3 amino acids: CASNSDRRADYGYTF. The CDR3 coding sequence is TGTGCCAGCAACTCGGACAGGAGGGCTGACTATGGCTACACCTTC.

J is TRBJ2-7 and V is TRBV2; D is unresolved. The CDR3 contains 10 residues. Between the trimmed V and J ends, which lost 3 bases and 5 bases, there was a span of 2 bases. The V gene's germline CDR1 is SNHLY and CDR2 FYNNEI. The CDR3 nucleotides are TGTGCCAGCAGTGACAACGAGCAGTACTTC. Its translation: CASSDNEQYF.

The CDR3 sequence is CASSLRSTEAFF. CDR3 sequence (DNA): TGCGCCAGCAGCTTGCGTTCCACTGAAGCTTTCTTT. The chain links TRBV5-1 to TRBJ1-1; the D is unclear. CDR1 SGHRS and CDR2 YFSETQ come from the germline V gene. The CDR3 runs 12 residues. V was trimmed by 1 base and J by 4 bases, leaving 5 bases between them. Full variable domain (rest looked up from reference TRBV5-1 and TRBJ1-1): KAGVTQTPRYLIKTRGQQVTLSCSPISGHRSVSWYQQTPGQGLQFLFEYFSETQRNKGNFPGRFSGRQFSNSRSEMNVSTLELGDSALYLCASSLRSTEAFFGQGTRLTVV.

CDR3 region: CASSLGGGQGAREQYF. CDR3 nucleotides: TGTGCCAGCAGCTTGGGGGGTGGACAGGGGGCGAGGGAGCAGTACTTC. The rearrangement links TRBV5-4 to TRBJ2-7; 11 bases are shared with TRBD1. CDR1 is SGHNT, CDR2 YYREEE, per germline (reference sequence). After removal of 0 bases from V and 7 bases from J, the junction contained 9 bases not matched to a gene. This CDR3 comprises 16 residues.

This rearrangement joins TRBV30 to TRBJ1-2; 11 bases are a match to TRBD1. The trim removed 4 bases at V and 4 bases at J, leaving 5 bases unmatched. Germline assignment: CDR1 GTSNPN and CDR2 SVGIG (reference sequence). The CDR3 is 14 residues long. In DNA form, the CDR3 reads TGTGCCTGGAATGCCGGGACAGGGGGCTATGGCTACACCTTC. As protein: CAWNAGTGGYGYTF.

CDR3 in amino acids: CASSPPQETQYF. The CDR3 DNA reads TGTGCCAGCTCACCCCCTCAAGAGACCCAGTACTTC. The chain is built from TRBV18 and TRBJ2-5, with D unresolved. The CDR3 is 12 amino acids. The V gene's germline CDR1 is KGHSH and CDR2 LQKENI. The V and J ends lost 3 bases and 2 bases respectively, with 4 bases between them.

The CDR3 spells CASSLDREKLTEAFF. The DNA of the CDR3 is TGTGCCAGCAGCTTAGACAGGGAGAAGTTGACTGAAGCTTTCTTT. The chain couples TRBV7-3 to TRBJ1-1, with 7 bases that match TRBD1. V shed 2 bases and J 5 bases; nucleotides not matched to a gene: 8. The CDR3 contains 15 residues. CDR1 is SGHTA, CDR2 FQGTGA, per germline.

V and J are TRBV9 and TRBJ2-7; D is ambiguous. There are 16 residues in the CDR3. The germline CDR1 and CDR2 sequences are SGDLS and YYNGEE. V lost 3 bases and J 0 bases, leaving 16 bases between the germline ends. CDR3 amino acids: CASSASGGLSSYEQYF. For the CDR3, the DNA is TGTGCCAGCAGCGCGAGTGGCGGTTTGAGCTCCTACGAGCAGTACTTC.

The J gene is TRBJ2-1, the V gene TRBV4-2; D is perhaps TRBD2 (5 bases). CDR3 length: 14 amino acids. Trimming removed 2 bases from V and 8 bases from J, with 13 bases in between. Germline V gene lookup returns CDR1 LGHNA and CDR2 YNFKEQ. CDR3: CASSQRKGGDEQFF. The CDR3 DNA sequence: TGTGCCAGCAGCCAAAGGAAAGGAGGAGATGAGCAGTTCTTC.